A single sample gave rise to the 13 T cell receptor beta chains below, sequenced in a study of breast tumors, draining lymph nodes, adjacent tissues (dated by TCRdb to the mid-2010s). The lymph node samples were taken from the axillary draining lymph nodes of breast cancer patients. Library construction relied on multiplex PCR. The data were produced on an Illumina HiSeq 2000. The public reads were quality trimmed at Q25 with fastp and then assembled into clones with MiXCR by TCRdb, keeping productive beta chains. Merged by CDR3 protein, the rows form single entries marked with the most common genes and DNA. The sample contains 150,000 to 250,000 distinct CDR3 sequences, 25% to 40% of them found a single time. The ten largest clones represent approximately 4.3% of the sample. The sequenced sample was axillary lymph node tissue. Receptors originate from a female donor with breast cancer. Some clones in this sample may be carry-over from other donors' samples.

The chain has TRBV7-2 and TRBJ2-5; 10 bases align to TRBD1. Trimming took 4 bases from V and 4 from J; bases not matched to a gene: 6. This CDR3 is built from 15 residues. Germline V CDR1 and CDR2: SGHTA, FQGNSA. CDR3 bases: TGTGCCAGCAGCTGGACAAGGACAGGGGGAGAGACCCAGTACTTC. Translated: CASSWTRTGGETQYF.

Ten or more counts support this clonotype. The rearrangement uses TRBV7-9 and TRBJ2-7, with TRBD1 identical over 10 bases. The V segment lost 6 bases and the J segment 1 base; nucleotides outside the gene matches: 6. Germline values: CDR1 SEHNR, CDR2 FQNEAQ (reference sequence). This CDR3 has 15 amino acids. The CDR3 DNA follows: TGTGCCAGCAGGGCCGGGACAGGGGCATCCTACGAGCAGTACTTC. Translated: CASRAGTGASYEQYF. Full variable domain (outside the CDR3, taken from reference TRBV7-9 and TRBJ2-7): DTGVSQNPRHKITKRGQNVTFRCDPISEHNRLYWYRQTLGQGPEFLTYFQNEAQLEKSRLLSDRFSAERPKGSFSTLEIQRTEQGDSAMYLCASRAGTGASYEQYFGPGTRLTVT.

J is TRBJ2-3 and V is TRBV7-9, with TRBD2 matching over 10 bases. V lost 1 base to trimming and J lost 4 bases; unmatched junction nucleotides: 8. The germline gives CDR1 SEHNR, CDR2 FQNEAQ (reference sequence). This CDR3 has 17 residues. DNA of the CDR3: TGTGCCAGCAGCTTAGACGGGACTAGCGCGCCCGCAGATACGCAGTATTTT. This codes for CASSLDGTSAPADTQYF.

This chain uses TRBV29-1 with TRBJ2-7; 8 positions agree with TRBD1. With 4 bases clipped from V and 5 bases from J, the junction kept 4 bases outside the gene matches. CDR3 size: 12 residues. Per the germline V gene, CDR1 is SQVTM and CDR2 is ANQGSEA. This chain's CDR3 is CSVGQGANEQYF. The CDR3 DNA reads as TGCAGCGTTGGGCAGGGGGCAAACGAGCAGTACTTC.

The rearrangement uses TRBV7-2 and TRBJ2-7, with D possibly TRBD2 on 6 matching bases. The V gene lost 5 bases and the J gene lost 6 bases, with 20 bases spanning the gap. The CDR3 totals 15 residues. Germline V gene data show CDR1 as SGHTA and CDR2 as FQGNSA. CDR3 protein: CASSRDSNTGVEQYF. CDR3 DNA sequence: TGTGCCAGCAGCCGGGACTCAAATACGGGCGTCGAGCAGTACTTC.

This clonotype is medium-sized by share. The genes are TRBV14 and TRBJ2-7, with no clear D. CDR3 size: 13 residues. The V gene's germline CDR1 is SGHDN and CDR2 FVKESK. Trimming cost V 4 bases and J 6 bases, with 13 bases left between them. The CDR3 DNA reads TGTGCCAGCAGCCTCACAGAGATGAGCGAGCAGTACTTC. This gives the protein CASSLTEMSEQYF.

V usage is TRBV7-3 and J usage is TRBJ2-5; D is undetermined. V lost 2 bases, J lost 5 bases, and 12 bases lay in between. The germline V gene has CDR1 SGHTA and CDR2 FQGTGA. CDR3 length equals 14 residues. The CDR3 loop is CASSLGPLGETQYF. The CDR3 region has the DNA TGTGCCAGCAGCTTAGGTCCCCTGGGGGAGACCCAGTACTTC.

The sample holds many counts of this clonotype. The chain employs TRBV5-5 and TRBJ2-1; D is unclear. V was cut by 5 bases and J by 8 bases, with 11 bases left in between. Germline values: CDR1 SGHKS, CDR2 YYEKEE (reference sequence). The CDR3 spans 12 residues. CDR3: CASSPFSDEQFF. CDR3 coding DNA: TGTGCCAGCAGTCCTTTTTCCGATGAGCAGTTCTTC.

This clonotype was seen a few times. V is TRBV3-1 and J is TRBJ1-2; D unclear. The V end lost 1 base, the J end lost 8 bases, and 8 bases lay between the germline ends. CDR3 length: 12 residues. Per the germline V gene, CDR1 is LGHDT and CDR2 is YNNKEL (reference sequence). Written as DNA, the CDR3 is TGTGCCAGCAGCCAAGGGGTAGGCGGCTACACCTTC. Encoded protein: CASSQGVGGYTF.

This clonotype was counted at least ten times. The gene calls are TRBV5-1 and TRBJ1-4; possible D gene TRBD1, 6 bases. The CDR3 length is 15 residues. V gave up 5 bases and J gave up 5 bases, with 16 bases separating them. Germline CDR1 is SGHRS and CDR2 is YFSETQ. CDR3 nucleotide sequence: TGCGCCAGCAGACCTCCGGGACATGGAAATGAAAAACTGTTTTTT. It yields the protein CASRPPGHGNEKLFF. Using reference TRBV5-1 and TRBJ1-4 for the parts outside the CDR3, the full variable domain is KAGVTQTPRYLIKTRGQQVTLSCSPISGHRSVSWYQQTPGQGLQFLFEYFSETQRNKGNFPGRFSGRQFSNSRSEMNVSTLELGDSALYLCASRPPGHGNEKLFFGSGTQLSVL.

This clonotype was counted only a few times. This could be a read error, since a much larger clone is one nucleotide away. The chain couples TRBV9 to TRBJ2-3; 9 positions agree with TRBD1. Germline V CDR1 and CDR2: SGDLS, YYNGEE. The CDR3 has 17 residues. The CDR3 spells CASSTNRDRVGTATQYF. For the CDR3, the DNA is TGTGCCAGCAGCACCAACCGGGACAGGGTGGGCACAGCTACGCAGTATTTT. Drawing the rest from reference TRBV9 and TRBJ2-3, the complete variable domain is DSGVTQTPKHLITATGQRVTLRCSPRSGDLSVYWYQQSLDQGLQFLIQYYNGEERAKGNILERFSAQQFPDLHSELNLSSLELGDSALYFCASSTNRDRVGTATQYFGPGTRLTVL.

This sequence joins TRBV29-1 and TRBJ1-1; possibly TRBD1 for D (5 bases). CDR1 and CDR2 from the germline V gene are SQVTM and ANQGSEA. The CDR3 has 13 amino acids. V lost 7 bases and J lost 0, with 12 bases in between. CDR3 coding DNA: TGCAGCGCCTTGACAGCTATGAACACTGAAGCTTTCTTT. Its protein is CSALTAMNTEAFF. The whole variable domain, remainder taken from reference TRBV29-1 and TRBJ1-1, is SAVISQKPSRDICQRGTSLTIQCQVDSQVTMMFWYRQQPGQSLTLIATANQGSEATYESGFVIDKFPISRPNLTFSTLTVSNMSPEDSSIYLCSALTAMNTEAFFGQGTRLTVV.

This clonotype has more than one count but fewer than ten. The chain has TRBV3-1 and TRBJ2-7; the D gene is possibly TRBD1 (7 bases). CDR3 length equals 13 residues. V was shortened by 5 bases and J by 2 bases, with 10 bases between the two germline ends. CDR1 is LGHDT, CDR2 YNNKEL, per germline (reference sequence). The CDR3 coding sequence is TGTGCCAGCAGCGGAGGGGGCCCCTACGAGCAGTACTTC. Translation gives CASSGGGPYEQYF.